Detailed here is one T cell receptor (beta chain). The sample is drawn from a study of blood T cells in healthy people across ages. A J-beta primer mix and a sample-barcoded 5' primer were used in a second PCR of about 7 to 12 cycles. TCRdb recomputed calls from the 5' RACE reads with MiXCR, one row per CDR3 protein. The data show about 1.4 million distinct CDR3 sequences, 59% seen once. The junction had 9 bases not matched to a gene; V was cut back by 5 bases and J by 2 bases. The CDR3 loop spans 16 amino acids. Germline-derived CDR1 and CDR2 are SGHRS and YFSETQ. This TCR came from a man younger than 35 in good health. The chain uses TRBV5-1 and TRBJ2-5; 10 bases fit TRBD2. Sequences were obtained from blood. The DNA of the CDR3 is TGCGCCAGCAGGCGGATGAGCGGGAGGGCTCAAGAGACCCAGTACTTC. This sequence encodes CASRRMSGRAQETQYF.